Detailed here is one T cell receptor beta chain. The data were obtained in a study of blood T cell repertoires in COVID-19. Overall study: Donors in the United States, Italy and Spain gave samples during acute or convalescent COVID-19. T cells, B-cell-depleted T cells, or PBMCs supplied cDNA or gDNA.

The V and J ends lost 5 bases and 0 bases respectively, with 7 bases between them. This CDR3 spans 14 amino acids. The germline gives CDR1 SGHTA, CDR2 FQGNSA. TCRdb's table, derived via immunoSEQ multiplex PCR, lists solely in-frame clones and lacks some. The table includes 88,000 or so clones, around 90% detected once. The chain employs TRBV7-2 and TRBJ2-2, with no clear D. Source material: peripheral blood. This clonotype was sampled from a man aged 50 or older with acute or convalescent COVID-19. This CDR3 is CASSPYTNTGELFF. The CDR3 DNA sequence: TGTGCCAGCAGCCCTTACACGAACACCGGGGAGCTGTTTTTT.